This entry describes one T cell receptor beta chain. Trimming removed 0 bases from V and 9 bases from J; junction bases left unmatched: 5. CDR1 and CDR2 (germline): SGHRS, YFSETQ. The CDR3 contains 14 residues. This sample was taken from a study of cytomegalovirus exposure and HLA in healthy donors. The PCR employed 60 Vbeta primers together with 13 Jbeta primers. Repertoires were generated with immunoSEQ multiplex PCR, while TCRdb's copy carries only in-frame clones and drops some. The table records around 130,000 clones, about 73% of them present only once. The receptor was derived from a woman between 50 and 59 years old in good health and CMV-seropositive. The chain carries TRBV5-1 and TRBJ2-1; 8 bases match TRBD2. Sequencing was carried out using PBMCs. The DNA for the CDR3 is TGCGCCAGCAGCTTGGCCCTAGCGGGTGGTGAGCAGTTCTTC. The encoded protein is CASSLALAGGEQFF.